A selection of T cell receptor beta chains follows, all from one sample in a study of CD8 T cells in ankylosing spondylitis. TCRdb re-called the 5' RACE reads through MiXCR, storing one row per CDR3 protein. The sample carries almost 30,000 distinct CDR3 sequences, about 5.1% recorded once. The sample taken for sequencing was blood, either unsorted or a sorted T cell fraction (not recorded which). These TCRs come from a female donor with ankylosing spondylitis or in good health (not recorded which). Both conserved end residues are part of each CDR3. The order of the fields is J gene, V gene, D gene, CDR3 protein. D genes are given only for firm matches.

TRBJ1-5 TRBV9 . CASSPTGDQPQHF
TRBJ1-2 TRBV9 . CASSVDSYRDYGYTF
TRBJ2-2 TRBV9 . CASSVGPANTGELFF
TRBJ1-6 TRBV9 TRBD1 CASSEGAGVNSPLHF
TRBJ2-1 TRBV9 TRBD1 CASSVVSRGPYNEQFF
TRBJ2-1 TRBV9 . CASSVDSGDNEQFF
TRBJ2-1 TRBV9 . CASSAHNEQFF
TRBJ2-1 TRBV9 . CASSVSGGAGEQFF
TRBJ2-3 TRBV9 TRBD2 CASSVVGGGDTQYF
TRBJ2-1 TRBV9 TRBD2 CASSAGLAYFNEQFF
TRBJ2-5 TRBV9 . CASSTSGGYQETQYF
TRBJ2-3 TRBV9 TRBD1 CASSVEGGATDTQYF
TRBJ2-1 TRBV9 TRBD2 CASSVSGTSGHEQFF
TRBJ1-2 TRBV9 . CASSVEFLGGYTF
TRBJ2-2 TRBV9 TRBD2 CASSPSPSSSGRIRITGELFF
TRBJ1-2 TRBV9 TRBD1 CASSVGRDSGYTF
TRBJ2-2 TRBV9 TRBD1 CASSIRTGGQAGELFF